These 32 T cell receptor beta chains were all obtained from the same sample, sequenced in a study of shared clonotypes between healthy human individuals. The protocol was immunoSEQ multiplex PCR, while the TCRdb copy is restricted to in-frame clones and leaves out a portion. This table has 950,000 to 1,100,000 clones, 78% appearing once. Sequences were obtained from memory CD4+ T cells from PBMCs. Subset noted: CD45RA-negative fraction. The receptors come from a man aged 18 to 35 in good health. Some clones in this sample may be carry-over from other donors' samples.

The genes are TRBV12-5 and TRBJ2-3; TRBD2 is a possible D gene (6 bases). The CDR3 length is 12 residues. Per the germline V gene, CDR1 is LGHNT and CDR2 is FRNRAP. Deletions cut 10 bases from V and 10 bases from J, with 18 bases between. The DNA of the CDR3 is TGTGCTATTTGGCCAACGGGAGCGGCGCAGTATTTT. Amino acid sequence: CAIWPTGAAQYF.

This CDR3 reads CASSSEGDTDTQYF. The CDR3 DNA is TGTGCCAGTTCGAGCGAGGGTGACACAGATACGCAGTATTTT. The rearrangement uses TRBV11-3 and TRBJ2-3, with D perhaps matching TRBD2 (5 bases). This CDR3 is built from 14 residues. Deletions cut 9 bases from V and 2 bases from J, with 15 bases between. CDR1 and CDR2 (germline): SGHNT, YENEEA.

The chain is built from TRBV11-2 and TRBJ2-7; 9 nucleotides agree with TRBD2. J gave up 2 bases and V 5 bases, and 7 bases lay outside the gene matches. Per germline, CDR1 SGHAT and CDR2 FQNNGV. The CDR3 is 15 residues long. This CDR3 reads CASSRPASGTYEQYF. The CDR3 DNA reads as TGTGCCAGCAGCCGACCGGCTAGCGGGACCTACGAGCAGTACTTC.

About this clone itself: As the CDR3 is not closed by the conserved phenylalanine or tryptophan, this likely results from a read error. CDR3 coding DNA: TGTGCCAGCAGCTTAGCGGAGAAGGGGCCATATGGCTACACCCTC. Protein: CASSLAEKGPYGYTL. This sequence joins TRBV7-2 and TRBJ1-2, with D possibly matching TRBD1 (5 bases). CDR1 and CDR2 (germline): SGHTA, FQGNSA. CDR3 length: 15 residues. V lost 0 bases and J lost 5, with 13 bases in between.

As regards this clone: Distinct nucleotide sequences in the sample also encode this CDR3. The chain links TRBV5-1 to TRBJ2-2; 8 bases match TRBD1. Germline CDR1 is SGHRS and CDR2 is YFSETQ. The CDR3 has 16 amino acids. V was pared by 4 bases and J by 8 bases, with 13 bases of the junction left unmatched. The CDR3 region is CASSRETGVGTGELFF. CDR3 in DNA: TGCGCCAGCAGCAGAGAGACAGGGGTTGGCACTGGGGAGCTGTTTTTT. The whole variable domain, remainder taken from reference TRBV5-1 and TRBJ2-2, is KAGVTQTPRYLIKTRGQQVTLSCSPISGHRSVSWYQQTPGQGLQFLFEYFSETQRNKGNFPGRFSGRQFSNSRSEMNVSTLELGDSALYLCASSRETGVGTGELFFGEGSRLTVL.

This chain connects TRBV6-4 to TRBJ1-1; TRBD1 might be the D (6 bases). This CDR3 contains 14 residues. Germline values: CDR1 MRHNA, CDR2 SNTAGT. Trimming cost V 5 bases and J 3 bases, with 13 bases left between them. CDR3 in amino acids: CASSRRGGDTEAFF. As DNA, the CDR3 is TGTGCCAGCAGTCGTCGAGGGGGAGACACTGAAGCTTTCTTT.

The chain couples TRBV18 to TRBJ2-3, with D perhaps TRBD2 (6 bases). Per the germline V gene, CDR1 is KGHSH and CDR2 is LQKENI. V was pared by 1 base and J by 2 bases, with 7 bases between. The CDR3 totals 14 residues. CDR3: CASSPQRATDTQYF. CDR3 in DNA: TGTGCCAGCTCACCACAGCGGGCCACAGATACGCAGTATTTT.

The V and J genes are TRBV11-3 and TRBJ1-1; 7 bases fit TRBD1. V lost 5 bases, J lost 6 bases, and 6 bases stayed unmatched. From germline, CDR1 is SGHNT and CDR2 YENEEA. The CDR3 runs 13 residues. The CDR3 region is CASSPTGQAEAFF. The CDR3 nucleotides are TGTGCCAGCAGCCCAACTGGACAGGCTGAAGCTTTCTTT.

This clone was recorded once. V usage is TRBV6-5 and J usage is TRBJ2-7; 10 bases line up with TRBD2. CDR1 and CDR2 from the germline V gene are MNHEY and SVGAGI. V shed 5 bases, J shed 2 bases, and the junction held 3 bases outside the gene matches. The CDR3 covers 14 residues. The CDR3 reads CASSTSGTPYEQYF. CDR3 coding DNA: TGTGCCAGCAGTACTAGCGGGACCCCCTACGAGCAGTACTTC.

The rearrangement uses TRBV28 and TRBJ2-5; possibly TRBD2 for D (5 bases). The CDR3 extends over 14 amino acids. Between the trimmed V and J ends, which lost 5 bases and 5 bases, there was a span of 15 bases. The germline gives CDR1 MDHEN, CDR2 SYDVKM. The CDR3 nucleotides read TGTGCCAGCAGTCCCCCCACCGGGGAGGAGACCCAGTACTTC. Translation: CASSPPTGEETQYF.

The chain recombines TRBV28 with TRBJ2-7; 8 nucleotides match TRBD1. CDR1 MDHEN and CDR2 SYDVKM come from the germline V gene. V lost 6 bases to trimming and J lost 6 bases; unmatched junction nucleotides: 13. This CDR3 contains 15 residues. The CDR3 DNA reads TGTGCCAGCAGAGTCTCCAGGGGGCAGAGGGTCGAGCAGTACTTC. Translating gives CASRVSRGQRVEQYF.

This clone was seen ten or more times. Other nucleotide sequences from this sample produce the same CDR3. The V call is TRBV5-1, the J call TRBJ1-1; D is perhaps TRBD1 (5 bases). Trimming took off 3 bases at V and 1 base at J, with 10 bases between the two ends. The CDR3 length is 14 residues. Germline CDR1 reads SGHRS; CDR2 reads YFSETQ. CDR3 region: CASSWGTANTEAFF. The CDR3 region has the DNA TGCGCCAGCAGCTGGGGGACGGCGAACACTGAAGCTTTCTTT.

The rearrangement uses TRBV29-1 and TRBJ2-7, with TRBD1 matching 8 bases. V lost 7 bases to trimming and J lost 6 bases; unmatched junction nucleotides: 11. This CDR3 region has 13 residues. Per the germline V gene, CDR1 is SQVTM and CDR2 is ANQGSEA. This chain's CDR3 is CSAIRDRPGEQYF. The CDR3 DNA follows: TGCAGCGCAATCCGGGACAGGCCGGGCGAGCAGTACTTC.

This clone has only one observation. CDR3 residues: CASSDRRWGPATNEKLFF. CDR3 coding DNA: TGTGCCAGCAGTGATCGTCGATGGGGGCCTGCAACTAATGAAAAACTGTTTTTT. V usage is TRBV6-1 and J usage is TRBJ1-4; TRBD1 is a possible D gene (6 bases). The germline V gene encodes CDR1 MNHNS and CDR2 SASEGT. This CDR3 region has 18 residues. V lost 3 bases and J lost 0, with 17 bases in between.

The chain joins TRBV5-6 to TRBJ2-4; 8 nucleotides agree with TRBD1. Trimming at V came to 3 bases and at J to 8 bases, leaving 4 bases not matched to a gene. Germline lookup yields CDR1 SGHDT and CDR2 YYEEEE. The CDR3 length is 13 residues. For the CDR3, the DNA is TGTGCCAGCAGCTCGAACAGGGGGGACATTCAGTACTTC. It codes for CASSSNRGDIQYF.

The J gene is TRBJ1-5, the V gene TRBV15, with no clear D. Deletions cut 2 bases from V and 6 bases from J, with 11 bases between. The CDR3 consists of 14 residues. Germline loops: CDR1 LNHNV, CDR2 YYDKDF (reference sequence). The CDR3 region has the DNA TGTGCCACCAGCAGACCTATAGAGGGTCAGCCCCAGCATTTT. Encoded protein: CATSRPIEGQPQHF.

As for this clone: The junction departs from the called germline gene at one end, perhaps through a read error. The V gene is TRBV30, the J gene TRBJ1-1; 8 nucleotides agree with TRBD1. CDR3 length equals 14 residues. The germline V gene encodes CDR1 GTSNPN and CDR2 SVGIG (reference sequence). CDR3 residues: CAWRDRDRNTEDSF. The CDR3 DNA sequence: TGTGCCTGGAGGGACCGGGACAGGAACACTGAAGATTCCTTT.

The chain uses TRBV5-1 and TRBJ2-3; D possibly corresponds to TRBD1 (6 bases). The CDR3 loop spans 14 amino acids. Germline lookup yields CDR1 SGHRS and CDR2 YFSETQ. Trimming took off 2 bases at V and 5 bases at J, with 12 bases between the two ends. CDR3 amino acids: CASSLGQTGDTQYF. As DNA, the CDR3 is TGCGCCAGCAGCTTAGGACAGACTGGAGATACGCAGTATTTT.

This chain connects TRBV10-3 to TRBJ1-2; weak D call: TRBD1 (5 bases). Germline V gene data show CDR1 as ENHRY and CDR2 as SYGVKD. Trimming removed 2 bases at V and 2 bases at J, with 18 bases between. This CDR3 has 17 residues. The CDR3 bases are TGTGCCATCAGTGAGACCGCAGACGGGACGGGGAACTATGGCTACACCTTC. Its protein product is CAISETADGTGNYGYTF.

In this sample, this clone turned up once. The gene calls are TRBV7-3 and TRBJ1-2, with 9 bases aligning to TRBD1. This CDR3 has 15 amino acids. Germline V lookup: CDR1 SGHTA, CDR2 FQGTGA. The J segment lost 7 bases and the V segment lost 5 bases, leaving 11 bases of the junction unmatched. The CDR3 reads CASSPTGGGYSGYTF. The DNA for the CDR3 is TGTGCCAGCAGCCCTACAGGGGGCGGTTACTCTGGCTACACCTTC.

The chain links TRBV19 to TRBJ2-1, with D possibly TRBD2 on 6 matching bases. CDR1 is LNHDA and CDR2 is SQIVND in the germline V gene (reference sequence). Trimming shortened V by 3 bases and J by 2 bases, and 20 bases separated the two germline ends. The CDR3 is 18 residues long. In DNA, the CDR3 is TGTGCCAGTAGTATCTCGGGTCGGGCTAGCGTTACCTACAATGAGCAGTTCTTC. It translates to CASSISGRASVTYNEQFF.

The rearrangement links TRBV7-3 to TRBJ2-4; D is perhaps TRBD2 (6 bases). V was shortened by 6 bases and J by 3 bases, with 24 bases between the two germline ends. This CDR3 comprises 18 residues. Looked up from germline, CDR1 is SGHTA and CDR2 is FQGTGA. This CDR3 reads CASSQKGMAGWGKNIQYF. The CDR3 DNA is TGTGCCAGCAGTCAGAAAGGTATGGCGGGGTGGGGCAAAAACATTCAGTACTTC.

The chain is built from TRBV9 and TRBJ2-1, with 12 positions matching TRBD2. Germline lookup yields CDR1 SGDLS and CDR2 YYNGEE. Trimming removed 2 bases from V and 9 bases from J; junction bases left unmatched: 3. There are 14 residues in the CDR3. The chain's CDR3 is CASSVTSGRGEQFF. The CDR3 DNA follows: TGTGCCAGCAGCGTGACTAGCGGGAGAGGTGAGCAGTTCTTC.

The chain uses TRBV10-2 and TRBJ2-7; weak D call: TRBD2 (6 bases). Trimming pared 10 bases from V and 7 bases from J, leaving 17 bases between. Germline CDR1 WSHSY, CDR2 SAAADI. The CDR3 totals 12 residues. The DNA for the CDR3 is TGCGCCACCTCTAGGAGGGACGGGGAGCAGTACTTC. Amino acids: CATSRRDGEQYF.

The J gene is TRBJ1-1, the V gene TRBV27; D remains unclear. Germline CDR1 is MNHEY and CDR2 is SMNVEV (reference sequence). V lost 6 bases to trimming and J lost 1 base, with 12 bases between them. The CDR3 totals 14 residues. The CDR3 coding sequence is TGTGCCAGCAGAATGAGGGTTCGGAACACTGAAGCTTTCTTT. This encodes CASRMRVRNTEAFF.

Notes on this clone: This sample includes further DNA sequences coding for the same CDR3. The chain has TRBV5-1 and TRBJ1-1; D call uncertain. Germline loops: CDR1 SGHRS, CDR2 YFSETQ. With 0 bases removed from V and 4 bases from J, the gap between germline ends came to 10 bases. The CDR3 contains 14 residues. CDR3 in amino acids: CASSLVAGSTEAFF. The CDR3 bases are TGCGCCAGCAGCTTGGTGGCGGGGAGCACTGAAGCTTTCTTT.

V usage is TRBV2 and J usage is TRBJ1-3, with D perhaps TRBD1 (6 bases). CDR1 and CDR2 from the germline V gene are SNHLY and FYNNEI. CDR3 length equals 16 residues. Trimming cost V 1 base and J 3 bases, with 13 bases left between them. The CDR3 sequence: CASSEDRTVGGNTIYF. DNA for the CDR3: TGTGCCAGCAGTGAAGACCGGACAGTCGGTGGAAACACCATATATTTT. Full variable domain (rest looked up from reference TRBV2 and TRBJ1-3): EPEVTQTPSHQVTQMGQEVILRCVPISNHLYFYWYRQILGQKVEFLVSFYNNEISEKSEIFDDQFSVERPDGSNFTLKIRSTKLEDSAMYFCASSEDRTVGGNTIYFGEGSWLTVV.

The rearrangement uses TRBV11-2 and TRBJ1-1; D unclear. Trimming cost V 2 bases and J 3 bases, with 7 bases left between them. The germline V gene encodes CDR1 SGHAT and CDR2 FQNNGV. This CDR3 has 13 residues. The CDR3 DNA sequence: TGTGCCAGCAGCTTATTGCCAGACACTGAAGCTTTCTTT. Translation: CASSLLPDTEAFF.

This sequence joins TRBV19 and TRBJ2-7; TRBD1 matches at 9 bases. Losses at the gene ends were 4 bases for V and 6 bases for J; bases not matched to a gene: 10. This CDR3 comprises 15 residues. Germline V gene lookup returns CDR1 LNHDA and CDR2 SQIVND (reference sequence). CDR3: CASSTLGQGFVEQYF. Written as DNA, the CDR3 is TGTGCCAGTAGTACTCTGGGACAGGGTTTCGTCGAGCAGTACTTC.

This chain joins TRBV7-2 and TRBJ2-7, with D possibly being TRBD1 or TRBD2 (5 bases each). The V end lost 3 bases, the J end lost 6 bases, and 12 bases lay between the germline ends. Germline CDR1 reads SGHTA; CDR2 reads FQGNSA. The CDR3 runs to 13 residues. CDR3 coding DNA: TGTGCCAGCAGCTTCAGGTGGGACCGCGAGCAGTACTTC. It encodes CASSFRWDREQYF.

The chain is built from TRBV27 and TRBJ2-3; D is unresolved. V was shortened by 2 bases and J by 10 bases, with 13 bases between the two germline ends. The germline V gene has CDR1 MNHEY and CDR2 SMNVEV (reference sequence). This CDR3 is built from 13 residues. In DNA, the CDR3 is TGTGCCAGCAGTTTAGCCGCCCTCCGGGCGCAGTATTTT. Encoded protein: CASSLAALRAQYF.

The chain links TRBV2 to TRBJ1-1; tentative D call: TRBD1 (6 bases). Germline CDR1 is SNHLY and CDR2 is FYNNEI. Trimming cost V 8 bases and J 1 base, with 11 bases left between them. There are 13 residues in the CDR3. The CDR3 region is CASSGGPNTEAFF. In nucleotides, the CDR3 is TGTGCCAGCTCTGGGGGGCCGAACACTGAAGCTTTCTTT.